Included here is one T cell receptor beta chain sequence, with context. Other DNA sequences in this specimen translate into the identical CDR3. V was shortened by 2 bases and J by 10 bases, with 7 bases between the two germline ends. Germline V gene data show CDR1 as SGHDT and CDR2 as YYEEEE. This CDR3 comprises 11 residues. The sample comes from a study of OX40 agonist ivuxolimab in advanced cancers. Overall study: Dose-escalation subjects each had hepatocellular carcinoma, melanoma, renal cell or head and neck cancer.

The protocol was immunoSEQ multiplex PCR, while the TCRdb copy is restricted to in-frame clones and leaves out a portion. The table shows some 17,000 clones, with about four fifths occurring only once. The rearrangement uses TRBV5-6 and TRBJ2-1, with D uncertain. The sample in question was CD4+ or CD8+ T cells sorted from blood, obtained in a trial of the OX40 agonist ivuxolimab. This sequence was found in an adult with an advanced solid tumor such as melanoma, head and neck, liver or kidney cancer. The CDR3 is CASSFAVEQFF. Written as DNA, the CDR3 is TGTGCCAGCAGCTTCGCAGTGGAGCAGTTCTTC.